This T cell receptor beta chain derives from a study of cytotoxic CD8 clonotypes in ibrutinib-treated CLL. Study-wide context: On average, around 85,000 productive rearrangements and 260,000 or so productive templates per sample.

Details on this clone: Its antigen is as yet unknown.

This table comes from immunoSEQ multiplex PCR, and its TCRdb copy is limited to in-frame clones, with some not included. This table has 100,000 to 150,000 clones, around 85% appearing once. Germline CDR1 LNHDA, CDR2 SQIVND (reference sequence). There are 15 residues in the CDR3. V was shortened by 0 bases and J by 7 bases, with 13 bases between the two germline ends. Study-wide results and limits: The study sampled sustained-remission and progressing patients at different times. The study found baseline clonality above age-matched healthy donors, tracking circulating CD8+ T-cell counts.

The source is a human donor with chronic lymphocytic leukemia. The gene calls are TRBV19 and TRBJ1-5; D is ambiguous. The sample was PBMCs, taken after 24 months of ibrutinib treatment. The CDR3 sequence is CASSIDLGFGQPQHF. DNA for the CDR3: TGTGCCAGTAGTATAGATCTAGGGTTTGGGCAGCCCCAGCATTTT.